Each of the 27 T cell receptor beta chains below was sequenced from the same sample in a study of T cells after posttransplantation cyclophosphamide. Using immunoSEQ multiplex PCR, the repertoire was profiled, and TCRdb retains in-frame clones only, with some absent. The sample was found to contain about 24,000 clones, and every one recurs. Sequencing was performed on PBMCs. The origin of the receptors is a woman aged 55-70 years in good health, CMV-negative, and a related stem cell transplant donor.

This clone was recorded many times. This chain uses TRBV19 with TRBJ1-1; tentative D call: TRBD1 (5 bases). CDR3 size: 14 residues. The V gene's germline CDR1 is LNHDA and CDR2 SQIVND (reference sequence). Deletions cut 7 bases from V and 4 bases from J, with 16 bases between. CDR3 sequence reads: CASTMDTLGTEAFF. The CDR3 DNA reads TGTGCCAGTACCATGGACACCTTGGGCACTGAAGCTTTCTTT.

This clone was counted between two and nine times. V usage is TRBV7-2 and J usage is TRBJ1-5; tentative D call: TRBD1 (6 bases). The CDR3 has 14 residues. From germline, CDR1 is SGHTA and CDR2 FQGNSA. V lost 4 bases, J lost 6 bases, and 13 bases lay in between. The CDR3, as DNA: TGTGCCAGCAGCTCGCGTTCCAGGGGTCAGCCCCAGCATTTT. It codes for CASSSRSRGQPQHF.

The rearrangement uses TRBV7-3 and TRBJ2-2; 9 bases agree with TRBD2. The CDR3 runs 16 residues. CDR1 is SGHTA and CDR2 is FQGTGA in the germline V gene. Trimming at V came to 5 bases and at J to 2 bases, leaving 6 bases not matched to a gene. CDR3 in amino acids: CASSRAGGLNTGELFF. The CDR3 bases are TGTGCCAGCAGCCGGGCGGGGGGGCTTAACACCGGGGAGCTGTTTTTT.

The rearrangement joins TRBV5-1 to TRBJ2-3, with D possibly TRBD1 on 6 matching bases. Germline values: CDR1 SGHRS, CDR2 YFSETQ. Trimming took off 0 bases at V and 1 base at J, with 12 bases between the two ends. The CDR3 contains 16 residues. In nucleotides, the CDR3 is TGCGCCAGCAGCTTGGCCGGGTCAGGGGGCACAGATACGCAGTATTTT. Amino acid sequence: CASSLAGSGGTDTQYF. Full variable domain (rest looked up from reference TRBV5-1 and TRBJ2-3): KAGVTQTPRYLIKTRGQQVTLSCSPISGHRSVSWYQQTPGQGLQFLFEYFSETQRNKGNFPGRFSGRQFSNSRSEMNVSTLELGDSALYLCASSLAGSGGTDTQYFGPGTRLTVL.

This clone appeared many times. The V gene is TRBV19, the J gene TRBJ2-3, with a tentative D call TRBD1 (5 bases). Trimming left V 4 bases short and J 7 bases short, with 21 bases between. The CDR3 loop spans 16 amino acids. Germline CDR1 and CDR2: LNHDA and SQIVND (reference sequence). The CDR3 sequence: CASSTGAGARLYTQYF. CDR3 DNA: TGTGCCAGTAGTACGGGCGCTGGGGCGCGTTTATATACGCAGTATTTT.

This clone was recorded at least ten times. The J gene is TRBJ2-7, the V gene TRBV15, with 8 nucleotides matching TRBD1. Germline V CDR1 and CDR2: LNHNV, YYDKDF (reference sequence). This CDR3 is 16 amino acids long. V trimming: 3 bases; J trimming: 1 base; junction bases outside the gene matches: 8. The CDR3 sequence is CATSSADREKSYEQYF. CDR3 sequence (DNA): TGTGCCACCAGCAGTGCGGACAGGGAGAAATCCTACGAGCAGTACTTC. Complete variable domain (other parts from reference TRBV15 and TRBJ2-7): DAMVIQNPRYQVTQFGKPVTLSCSQTLNHNVMYWYQQKSSQAPKLLFHYYDKDFNNEADTPDNFQSRRPNTSFCFLDIRSPGLGDTAMYLCATSSADREKSYEQYFGPGTRLTVT.

This clone was recorded at least ten times. The genes are TRBV7-3 and TRBJ2-3; a possible D gene is TRBD2 (6 bases). V lost 5 bases and J lost 6, with 12 bases in between. Germline CDR1 SGHTA, CDR2 FQGTGA. The CDR3 sequence is 13 residues long. The CDR3 here is CASSPPGADTQYF. The CDR3 DNA reads as TGTGCCAGCAGCCCTCCGGGAGCCGATACGCAGTATTTT.

This clone was recorded many times. As DNA, the CDR3 is TGTGCCAGCAGTGAAGACAGCCGCTATGGCTACACCTTC. Its translation: CASSEDSRYGYTF. This sequence joins TRBV2 and TRBJ1-2; D is ambiguous. CDR1 and CDR2 (germline): SNHLY, FYNNEI. The CDR3 has 13 amino acids. V was pared by 1 base and J by 4 bases, with 7 bases between.

V is TRBV11-1 and J is TRBJ2-3; 14 nucleotides agree with TRBD2. V dropped 1 base and J dropped 7; count of bases not matched to a gene: 7. Looked up from germline, CDR1 is SGHAT and CDR2 is FQDESV (reference sequence). The CDR3 sequence is 17 residues long. The CDR3 is CASSLGGTSGGRNTQYF. The CDR3 nucleotides read TGTGCCAGCAGCTTAGGCGGGACTAGCGGGGGCCGAAATACGCAGTATTTT. The whole variable domain, filled in from reference TRBV11-1 and TRBJ2-3, reads EAEVAQSPRYKITEKSQAVAFWCDPISGHATLYWYRQILGQGPELLVQFQDESVVDDSQLPKDRFSAERLKGVDSTLKIQPAELGDSAMYLCASSLGGTSGGRNTQYFGPGTRLTVL.

This clone was seen many times. The chain recombines TRBV19 with TRBJ2-5; 9 bases are a match to TRBD2. Losses at the gene ends were 6 bases for V and 5 bases for J; bases not matched to a gene: 7. The germline V gene encodes CDR1 LNHDA and CDR2 SQIVND (reference sequence). This CDR3 spans 14 amino acids. The CDR3 coding sequence is TGTGCCAGTAGCCGCGGGGGGGCCGAGGAGACCCAGTACTTC. This codes for CASSRGGAEETQYF. Supplemented by reference TRBV19 and TRBJ2-5, the full variable domain reads DGGITQSPKYLFRKEGQNVTLSCEQNLNHDAMYWYRQDPGQGLRLIYYSQIVNDFQKGDIAEGYSVSREKKESFPLTVTSAQKNPTAFYLCASSRGGAEETQYFGPGTRLLVL.

This clone has ten or more counts. This sequence joins TRBV4-2 and TRBJ1-6, with 7 nucleotides matching TRBD1. Germline assignment: CDR1 LGHNA and CDR2 YNFKEQ. The trim removed 1 base at V and 7 bases at J, leaving 4 bases unmatched. This CDR3 contains 15 residues. The CDR3 loop is CASSQGQGRNSPLHF. CDR3 bases: TGTGCCAGCAGCCAAGGACAGGGAAGGAATTCACCCCTCCACTTT.

At least ten counts were recorded for this clone. This chain connects TRBV19 to TRBJ2-1; TRBD2 agrees at 9 bases. The CDR3 loop spans 16 amino acids. V trimming: 0 bases; J trimming: 5 bases; junction bases outside the gene matches: 5. Germline V gene data show CDR1 as LNHDA and CDR2 as SQIVND (reference sequence). The CDR3 is CASSIDSASGNNEQFF. CDR3 bases: TGTGCCAGTAGTATAGATTCGGCTAGCGGGAACAATGAGCAGTTCTTC.

This clone was seen ten or more times. The chain couples TRBV4-2 to TRBJ1-5; 9 bases fit TRBD1. The CDR3 is 16 residues long. Trimming cost V 3 bases and J 7 bases; bases outside gene matches: 10. The V gene's germline CDR1 is LGHNA and CDR2 YNFKEQ. CDR3 amino acids: CASSQTRDRVRQPQHF. The CDR3 nucleotides read TGTGCCAGCAGCCAGACCCGGGACAGGGTAAGGCAGCCCCAGCATTTT.

This clone was detected many times. J is TRBJ2-1 and V is TRBV30, with D perhaps matching TRBD2 (5 bases). CDR3 size: 15 residues. The V end was cut by 1 base, the J end by 0 bases, with 10 bases between. Germline V CDR1 and CDR2: GTSNPN, SVGIG (reference sequence). The CDR3 DNA reads as TGTGCCTGGAGTGAGGACTTGAGCTCCTACAATGAGCAGTTCTTC. Its translation is CAWSEDLSSYNEQFF.

This clone was detected ten times or more. The chain couples TRBV28 to TRBJ2-7, with D possibly TRBD2 on 6 matching bases. Per germline, CDR1 MDHEN and CDR2 SYDVKM. This CDR3 spans 15 amino acids. V was clipped by 3 bases and J by 1 base, with 13 bases between them. For the CDR3, the DNA is TGTGCCAGCAGTTTCGGGGGAGAACGGTCCTACGAGCAGTACTTC. It is translated as CASSFGGERSYEQYF.

This clone was detected many times. The chain is built from TRBV5-4 and TRBJ2-1, with TRBD2 identical over 11 bases. Germline V gene sequence: CDR1 SGHNT, CDR2 YYREEE (reference sequence). The CDR3 length is 15 residues. V lost 7 bases, J lost 0 bases, and 3 bases stayed unmatched. CDR3 DNA sequence: TGTGCCAGCTTAGCGGGAGGGAGCTCCTACAATGAGCAGTTCTTC. Translating gives CASLAGGSSYNEQFF.

This clone came up a few times. The chain is built from TRBV6-5 and TRBJ2-1; maybe TRBD2 (5 bases). The CDR3 contains 15 residues. The ends were cut back, 7 bases at V and 5 bases at J, with 18 bases in the middle. Germline V gene lookup returns CDR1 MNHEY and CDR2 SVGAGI. The DNA of the CDR3 is TGTGCCAGCAATGGAAGAGGGCTACGAAACAATGAGCAGTTCTTC. It encodes CASNGRGLRNNEQFF.

This clone was observed many times. The chain carries TRBV28 and TRBJ1-4, with 7 bases identical to TRBD1. V shed 2 bases and J 4 bases; nucleotides not matched to a gene: 4. This CDR3 has 15 residues. CDR1 is MDHEN and CDR2 is SYDVKM in the germline V gene. CDR3 DNA sequence: TGTGCCAGCAGTTTAAGGGGACAGCTTAATGAAAAACTGTTTTTT. Translation: CASSLRGQLNEKLFF.

In this sample, this clone turned up many times. V is TRBV7-9 and J is TRBJ1-4, with 10 bases fitting TRBD1. Germline values: CDR1 SEHNR, CDR2 FQNEAQ (reference sequence). The trim removed 5 bases at V and 8 bases at J, leaving 11 bases unmatched. This CDR3 comprises 16 residues. In DNA form, the CDR3 reads TGTGCCAGCAGCCCCAGCCAGGGACAGGGGATCGAAAAACTGTTTTTT. This encodes CASSPSQGQGIEKLFF.

The sample holds many counts of this clone. This chain joins TRBV18 and TRBJ1-5, with TRBD1 matching over 10 bases. The CDR3 runs to 15 residues. J gave up 7 bases and V 3 bases, and 6 bases lay outside the gene matches. Germline loops: CDR1 KGHSH, CDR2 LQKENI. CDR3 in DNA: TGTGCCAGCTCACCCGGGACAGGGGCAGGACAGCCCCAGCATTTT. This translates into CASSPGTGAGQPQHF.

This clone was observed many times. V gene TRBV5-1 combines with J gene TRBJ2-2; D is possibly TRBD2 (5 bases). Trimming pared 1 base from V and 1 base from J, leaving 8 bases between. Germline V gives CDR1 SGHRS, CDR2 YFSETQ. The CDR3 contains 15 residues. The chain's CDR3 is CASSLWAGNTGELFF. CDR3 bases: TGCGCCAGCAGCTTGTGGGCGGGGAACACCGGGGAGCTGTTTTTT.

The table lists this clone with many counts. The chain links TRBV7-3 to TRBJ2-1; 8 positions agree with TRBD2. The germline V gene has CDR1 SGHTA and CDR2 FQGTGA. This CDR3 has 14 amino acids. V was pared by 8 bases and J by 3 bases, with 6 bases of the junction left unmatched. Here the CDR3 reads CASGRSGSYNEQFF. The DNA of the CDR3 is TGTGCCAGCGGGCGGAGCGGGAGCTACAATGAGCAGTTCTTC.

Many counts were recorded for this clone. V is TRBV5-6 and J is TRBJ2-7; D perhaps matches TRBD1 (5 bases). Per the germline V gene, CDR1 is SGHDT and CDR2 is YYEEEE. The CDR3 is 17 residues long. V lost 0 bases to trimming and J lost 3 bases, with 19 bases between them. The CDR3: CASSLAGGSRQRYEQYV. CDR3 nucleotide sequence: TGTGCCAGCAGCTTGGCGGGTGGTTCCCGACAGCGCTACGAGCAGTACGTC.

This clone was seen repeatedly, ten times or more. The chain has TRBV11-1 and TRBJ2-4, with D tentatively TRBD2 (5 bases). From germline, CDR1 is SGHAT and CDR2 FQDESV (reference sequence). The CDR3 is made up of 15 amino acids. Deletions cut 2 bases from V and 3 bases from J, with 11 bases between. CDR3 nucleotide sequence: TGTGCCAGCAGCTTACGGCCTGGAGGCAAAAACATTCAGTACTTC. It is translated as CASSLRPGGKNIQYF.

This clone has a handful of counts. A much larger clone differs from this one at a single base, so this may be a read error. In nucleotides, the CDR3 is TGTGCCAGCAGCTTAGACTTGAACGAGCAGTGCTTC. Translating it yields CASSLDLNEQCF. This chain connects TRBV5-5 to TRBJ2-7; D gene unclear. CDR3 size: 12 residues. Germline V CDR1 and CDR2: SGHKS, YYEKEE (reference sequence).

This clone has at least ten counts. V and J are TRBV19 and TRBJ1-6; the match to TRBD1 covers 7 bases. Germline-derived CDR1 and CDR2 are LNHDA and SQIVND (reference sequence). V shed 11 bases and J 5 bases; nucleotides not matched to a gene: 6. The CDR3 spans 13 residues. CDR3 sequence reads: CAVQGEDNSPLHF. The CDR3 nucleotides read TGTGCCGTTCAGGGGGAAGATAATTCACCCCTCCACTTT.

This clone was counted ten times or more. The V gene is TRBV7-9, the J gene TRBJ2-3, with TRBD2 as a possible D gene (5 bases). This CDR3 has 14 residues. Between the trimmed V and J ends, which lost 5 bases and 2 bases, there was a span of 11 bases. Germline CDR1 and CDR2: SEHNR and FQNEAQ (reference sequence). The CDR3 sequence is CASSLGELTDTQYF. CDR3 DNA sequence: TGTGCCAGCAGCCTCGGGGAGCTCACAGATACGCAGTATTTT.